The count of the clone carrying this TCR beta chain is one. Its target is unknown. The length of the CDR3 is 17 residues. Losses at the gene ends were 2 bases for V and 2 bases for J; bases not matched to a gene: 12. From germline, CDR1 is SGHNT and CDR2 YYREEE (reference sequence). This sample was included in a study of radiotherapy plus CTLA-4 blockade in lung cancer. Overall study: Around 20% of enrolled patients responded objectively, and about 31% had disease control. Broader study findings: Radiotherapy with ipilimumab was followed by blood expansion of tumor-derived clones.

Each patient with chemo-refractory metastatic non-small-cell lung cancer was treated with focal radiation plus CTLA-4 blockade using ipilimumab. The assay was immunoSEQ multiplex PCR, and TCRdb's table has in-frame clones only and misses some. Altogether tens of thousands of clones are present, 60% to 75% being singletons, with the ten largest covering less than 9%. This material consisted of peripheral blood, taken from a patient treated with radiotherapy plus ipilimumab. The V call is TRBV5-4, the J call TRBJ1-2, with 7 bases fitting TRBD1. The sequence was obtained from a human donor with non-small cell lung cancer who had stable disease on radiotherapy plus ipilimumab. The CDR3 coding sequence is TGTGCCAGCAGCTTATCCCAGACAGGGAGAAGGAACTATGGCTACACCTTC. It specifies CASSLSQTGRRNYGYTF.